The TCR beta chain under discussion was sequenced for a study of T cells in Graves' hyperthyroidism and ophthalmopathy. TCR beta CDR3 region amplification was performed from RNA transcripts. First-round RT-PCR of the TCR CDR3 relied on the HTBI primer set. TCRdb processed the multiplex PCR reads anew with MiXCR; each CDR3 protein has one entry. The top ten clones hold approximately 50% of a sample with fewer than 250,000 distinct CDR3 sequences, 17% of them seen once. This clonotype was counted at least ten times. Germline V lookup: CDR1 SNHLY, CDR2 FYNNEI. The V gene lost 8 bases and the J gene lost 7 bases, with 6 bases spanning the gap. This CDR3 is built from 11 residues.

The rearrangement links TRBV2 to TRBJ1-6; possible D gene TRBD1, 5 bases. The source is a man in his fifties with Graves' hyperthyroidism. What was sequenced was blood. CDR3: CASDRNSPLHF. DNA for the CDR3: TGTGCCAGCGACAGAAATTCACCCCTCCACTTT.